The text below deals with one TCR beta chain. The data were obtained in a study of T cell responses to AZD1222 COVID-19 vaccine. This table comes from immunoSEQ multiplex PCR, and its TCRdb copy is limited to in-frame clones, with some not included. The sample shows 80,000 to 100,000 clones, around 89% of them seen only once. The CDR3 has 15 residues. Trimming took 3 bases from V and 0 from J; bases not matched to a gene: 3. Germline assignment: CDR1 SGHRS and CDR2 YFSETQ. The chain joins TRBV5-1 to TRBJ2-1; TRBD1 matches at 7 bases. The input for sequencing was peripheral blood, taken on day 0 of AZD1222 vaccination. The TCR sequence derives from an adult in good health. CDR3 DNA: TGCGCCAGCAGCTCGGGACAGAGCTCCTACAATGAGCAGTTCTTC. Protein: CASSSGQSSYNEQFF.